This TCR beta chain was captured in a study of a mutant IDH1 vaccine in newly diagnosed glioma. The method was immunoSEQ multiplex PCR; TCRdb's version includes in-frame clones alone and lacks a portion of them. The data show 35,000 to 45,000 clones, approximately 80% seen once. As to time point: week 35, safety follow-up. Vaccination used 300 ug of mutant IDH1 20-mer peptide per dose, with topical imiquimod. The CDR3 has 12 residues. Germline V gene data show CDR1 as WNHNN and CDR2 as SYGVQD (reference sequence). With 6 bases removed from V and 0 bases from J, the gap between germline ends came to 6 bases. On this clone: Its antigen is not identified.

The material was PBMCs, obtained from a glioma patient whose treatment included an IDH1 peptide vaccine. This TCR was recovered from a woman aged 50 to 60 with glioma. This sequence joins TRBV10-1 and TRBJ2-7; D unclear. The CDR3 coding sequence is TGCGCCAGCAGCGTGAGCTCCTACGAGCAGTACTTC. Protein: CASSVSSYEQYF.